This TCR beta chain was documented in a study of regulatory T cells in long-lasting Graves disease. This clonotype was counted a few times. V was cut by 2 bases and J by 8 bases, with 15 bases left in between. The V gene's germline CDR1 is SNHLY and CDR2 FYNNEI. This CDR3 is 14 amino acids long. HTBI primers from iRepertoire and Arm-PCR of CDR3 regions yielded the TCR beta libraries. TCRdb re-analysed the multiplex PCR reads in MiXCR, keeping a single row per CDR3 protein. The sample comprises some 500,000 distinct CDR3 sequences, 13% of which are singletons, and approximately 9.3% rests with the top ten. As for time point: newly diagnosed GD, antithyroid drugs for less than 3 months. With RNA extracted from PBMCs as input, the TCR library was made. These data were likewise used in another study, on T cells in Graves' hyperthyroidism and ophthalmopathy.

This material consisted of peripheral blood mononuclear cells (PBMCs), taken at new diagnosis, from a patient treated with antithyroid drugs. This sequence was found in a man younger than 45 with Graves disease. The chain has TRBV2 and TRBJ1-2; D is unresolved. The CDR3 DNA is TGTGCCAGCAGTGAATACACTATGGTGGGCGGCTACACCTTC. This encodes CASSEYTMVGGYTF.